These T cell receptor beta chains were read from a single sample in a study of blood T cell repertoires in COVID-19. Sequenced by immunoSEQ multiplex PCR; TCRdb stores in-frame clones only, minus some. This sample has approximately 240,000 clones, with 70% to 90% found just once. Sequences were obtained from PBMCs or T cells enriched from blood (not recorded which). The source is a woman in her forties or fifties in a cohort exposed to, infected with or recovered from COVID-19 (not recorded which). CDR3s include the opening cysteine and the closing phenylalanine or tryptophan. The D gene is left open where the match is weak. Expanded clones are given a class, and other clones once, few, many or no size at all.

V gene,CDR3 length,clone size,D gene,J gene,CDR3 DNA,CDR3 protein
TRBV7-2,15,NA,TRBD2,TRBJ2-1,TGTGCCAGCAGCTTCATAGCGGGGGGTAACAATGAGCAGTTCTTC,CASSFIAGGNNEQFF
TRBV6-2/TRBV6-3,15,NA,NA,TRBJ1-1,TGTGCCAGCAGTTTACAGGGAAGTATGAACACTGAAGCTTTCTTT,CASSLQGSMNTEAFF
TRBV4-3,16,NA,NA,TRBJ1-1,TGCGCCAGCAGCCAAGATTGGGGAGGCCTTCTAACTGAAGCTTTCTTT,CASSQDWGGLLTEAFF
TRBV5-1,15,NA,NA,TRBJ1-1,TGCGCCAGCAGCGGTACAGGGTCGATGGACACTGAAGCTTTCTTT,CASSGTGSMDTEAFF
TRBV28,13,NA,NA,TRBJ2-7,TGTGCCAGCAGTCTAGGTCCTTCATACGAGCAGTACTTC,CASSLGPSYEQYF
TRBV11-2,16,NA,NA,TRBJ2-4,TGTGCCAGCAGCTCAGGCCCAGAGTCTCCCAAAAACATTCAGTACTTC,CASSSGPESPKNIQYF
TRBV4-3,14,NA,NA,TRBJ1-2,TGCGCCAGCAGCCACTCGCATCAGGGCGATGGCTACACCTTC,CASSHSHQGDGYTF
TRBV5-1,15,once,NA,TRBJ2-3,TGCGCCAGCAGCTTGGCAGGGGGGAGGTCAGATACGCAGTATTTT,CASSLAGGRSDTQYF
TRBV5-1,15,NA,TRBD1,TRBJ1-5,TGCGCCAGCAGCTTGGCGGGACAGGGGAATCAGCCCCAGCATTTT,CASSLAGQGNQPQHF
TRBV2,17,NA,TRBD2,TRBJ2-3,TGTGCCAGCAGGACGACGCGGACTAGCTTGGGGCCAGATACGCAGTATTTT,CASRTTRTSLGPDTQYF
TRBV27,16,NA,NA,TRBJ2-7,TGTGCCAGCAGTTTAAGTTGGGAGAGGATCTCCTACGAGCAGTACTTC,CASSLSWERISYEQYF
TRBV14,13,NA,TRBD1,TRBJ1-1,TGTGCCAGCAGCCCAAGACAGGGAGCCGAAGCTTTCTTT,CASSPRQGAEAFF
TRBV5-1,13,NA,NA,TRBJ2-5,TGCGCCAGCAGCGCCGAGTACCAAGAGACCCAGTACTTC,CASSAEYQETQYF
TRBV29-1,11,NA,TRBD1,TRBJ1-1,TGCAGCTTTACAGGGGACACTGAAGCTTTCTTT,CSFTGDTEAFF